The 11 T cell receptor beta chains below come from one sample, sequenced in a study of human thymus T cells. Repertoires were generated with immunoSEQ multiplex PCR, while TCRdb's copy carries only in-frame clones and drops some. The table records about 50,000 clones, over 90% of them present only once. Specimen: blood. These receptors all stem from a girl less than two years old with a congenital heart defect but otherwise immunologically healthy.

Written as DNA, the CDR3 is TGCGCCAGCAGCTTGGGTGGGGCTGGTAGCACTGAAGCTTTCTTT. It is translated as CASSLGGAGSTEAFF. The V call is TRBV5-1, the J call TRBJ1-1; D might be TRBD1 (5 bases). This CDR3 is 15 amino acids long. The germline V and J ends were trimmed by 0 bases and 4 bases, with 13 bases remaining between them. Germline V lookup: CDR1 SGHRS, CDR2 YFSETQ.

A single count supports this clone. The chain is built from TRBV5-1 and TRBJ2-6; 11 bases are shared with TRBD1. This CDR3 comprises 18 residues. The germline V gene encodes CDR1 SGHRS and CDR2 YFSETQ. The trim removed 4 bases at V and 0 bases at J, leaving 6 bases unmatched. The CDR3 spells CASSPGTGGFSGANVLTF. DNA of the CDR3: TGCGCCAGCAGCCCTGGGACAGGGGGATTCTCTGGGGCCAACGTCCTGACTTTC.

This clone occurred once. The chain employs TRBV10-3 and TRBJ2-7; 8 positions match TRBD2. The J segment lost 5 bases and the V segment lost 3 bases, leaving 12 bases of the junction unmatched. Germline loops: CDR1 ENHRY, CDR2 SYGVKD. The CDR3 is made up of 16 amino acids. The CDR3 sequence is CAISETGAGEVNEQYF. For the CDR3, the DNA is TGTGCCATCAGTGAAACGGGAGCGGGAGAGGTAAACGAGCAGTACTTC.

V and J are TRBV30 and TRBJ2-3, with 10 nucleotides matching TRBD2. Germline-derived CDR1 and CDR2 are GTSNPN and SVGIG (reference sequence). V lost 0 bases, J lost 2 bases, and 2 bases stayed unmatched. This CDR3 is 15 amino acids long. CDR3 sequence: CAWSVLAGNTDTQYF. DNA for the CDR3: TGTGCCTGGAGTGTACTAGCGGGGAACACAGATACGCAGTATTTT.

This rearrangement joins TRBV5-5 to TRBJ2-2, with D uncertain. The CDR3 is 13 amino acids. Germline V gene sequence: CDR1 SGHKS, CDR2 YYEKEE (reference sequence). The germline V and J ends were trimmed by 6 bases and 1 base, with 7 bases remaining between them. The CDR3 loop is CASNQMNTGELFF. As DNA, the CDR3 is TGTGCCAGCAACCAAATGAACACCGGGGAGCTGTTTTTT.

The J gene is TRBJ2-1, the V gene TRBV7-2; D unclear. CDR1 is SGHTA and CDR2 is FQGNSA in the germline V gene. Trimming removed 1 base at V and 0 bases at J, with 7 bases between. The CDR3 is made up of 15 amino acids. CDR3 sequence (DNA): TGTGCCAGCAGCTTAGTACGCGCCTCCTACAATGAGCAGTTCTTC. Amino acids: CASSLVRASYNEQFF.

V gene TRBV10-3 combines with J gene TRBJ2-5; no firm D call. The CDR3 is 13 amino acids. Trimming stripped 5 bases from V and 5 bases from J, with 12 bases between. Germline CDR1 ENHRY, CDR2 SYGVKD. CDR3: CAISQEIWETQYF. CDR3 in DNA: TGTGCCATCAGTCAGGAGATTTGGGAGACCCAGTACTTC.

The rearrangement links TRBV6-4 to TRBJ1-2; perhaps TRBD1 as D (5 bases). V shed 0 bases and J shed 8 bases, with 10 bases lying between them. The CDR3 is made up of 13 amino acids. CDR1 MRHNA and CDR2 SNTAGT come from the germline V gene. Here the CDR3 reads CASSDSSRGGYTF. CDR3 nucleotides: TGTGCCAGCAGTGACTCGAGTCGGGGCGGCTACACCTTC.

The DNA for the CDR3 is TGTGCCAGCAGCTCGGGACGGAACTCCTACGAGCAGTACTTC. This sequence encodes CASSSGRNSYEQYF. V and J are TRBV11-2 and TRBJ2-7, with D perhaps assigned TRBD1 or TRBD2 (5 bases each). CDR3 size: 14 residues. Germline lookup yields CDR1 SGHAT and CDR2 FQNNGV. Trimming cost V 4 bases and J 0 bases, with 10 bases left between them.

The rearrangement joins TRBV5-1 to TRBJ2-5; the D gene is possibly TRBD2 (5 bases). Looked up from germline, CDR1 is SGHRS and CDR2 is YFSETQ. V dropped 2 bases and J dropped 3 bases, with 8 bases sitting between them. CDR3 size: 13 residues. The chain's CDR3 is CASSLTGKETQYF. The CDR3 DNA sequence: TGCGCCAGCAGCTTAACCGGGAAAGAGACCCAGTACTTC.

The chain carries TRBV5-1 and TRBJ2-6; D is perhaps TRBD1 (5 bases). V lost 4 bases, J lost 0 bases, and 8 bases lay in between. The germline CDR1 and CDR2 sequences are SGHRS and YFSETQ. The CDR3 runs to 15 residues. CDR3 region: CASSQGTSGANVLTF. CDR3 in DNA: TGCGCCAGCAGCCAGGGAACCTCTGGGGCCAACGTCCTGACTTTC.